A selection of T cell receptor beta chains follows, all from one sample in a study of radiotherapy plus CTLA-4 blockade in lung cancer. The data were produced by immunoSEQ multiplex PCR, yet TCRdb's version contains in-frame clones alone and is incomplete. The sample lists tens of thousands of clones; 70% to 85% were seen once. The sample in question was peripheral blood, obtained from a patient treated with radiotherapy plus ipilimumab. Every receptor here comes from a human donor with non-small cell lung cancer who had a complete response to radiotherapy plus ipilimumab. Both conserved end residues are part of each CDR3. A D gene is named only where the DNA matches it firmly. Clone size is shown for a subset of rows, as once, few, many or a class of expanded clone.

v_gene	abundance	d_gene	j_gene	CDR3nt	CDR3aa
TRBV30	.	.	TRBJ1-2	TGTGCCTGGGAAACAGGGATCTATGGCTACACCTTC	CAWETGIYGYTF
TRBV10-3	.	.	TRBJ2-1	TGTGCCATCAGTGTCTACAATGAGCAGTTCTTC	CAISVYNEQFF
TRBV7-2	few	TRBD1	TRBJ2-3	TGTGCCAGCAGCTCTTTAATGGGGACAGGGAAAGGAGATACGCAGTATTTT	CASSSLMGTGKGDTQYF
TRBV18	.	.	TRBJ2-6	TGTGCCAGCTCAACGGGGGCTGGGGCCAACGTCCTGACTTTC	CASSTGAGANVLTF
TRBV19	.	.	TRBJ1-3	TGTGCCAGTAGTATCTTGTCCGTCGGAAACACCATATATTTT	CASSILSVGNTIYF
TRBV19	.	TRBD1	TRBJ1-4	TGTGCCAGTAGTGGGGGGACAGTAGGGGAAAAACTGTTTTTT	CASSGGTVGEKLFF
TRBV6-6	few	TRBD2	TRBJ2-2	TGTGCCAGCAGACTGAGCGGGGCCAACGCCGGGGAGCTGTTTTTT	CASRLSGANAGELFF
TRBV5-1	.	TRBD1	TRBJ1-1	TGCGCCAGCAGCTCGCGACAGGGTCTTGAAGCTTTCTTT	CASSSRQGLEAFF
TRBV7-9	few	TRBD1	TRBJ2-4	TGTGCCAGCAGCTTGGGGGTCAGGGGGAACATTCAGTACTTC	CASSLGVRGNIQYF
TRBV6-7	.	TRBD1	TRBJ2-1	TGTGCCAGCAGTTCAGGGGGCCCCTACAATGAGCAGTTCTTC	CASSSGGPYNEQFF
TRBV19	few	TRBD1	TRBJ1-2	TGTGCCAGTAGTACACGGACAGGGGGCTATGGCTACACCTTC	CASSTRTGGYGYTF
TRBV19	.	TRBD1	TRBJ2-7	TGTGCCAGTAGTATAGTGACAGGGGGCTACGAGCAGTACTTC	CASSIVTGGYEQYF
TRBV27	.	.	TRBJ2-5	TGTGCCAGCAGTGGACATGGGGGGCAAGAGACCCAGTACTTC	CASSGHGGQETQYF
TRBV6-1	few	.	TRBJ2-3	TGTGCCAGCTGGCAGCCTAGCACAGATACGCAGTATTTT	CASWQPSTDTQYF
TRBV7-9	.	TRBD2	TRBJ2-1	TGTGCCAGCAGCTTGGCCGAGGGTCTAGCGGGAGATGATGAGCAGTTCTTC	CASSLAEGLAGDDEQFF
TRBV7-6	.	.	TRBJ1-3	TGTGCCAGCAGCTTATTGGCTACAGGGATTGGAAACACCATATATTTT	CASSLLATGIGNTIYF
TRBV10-3	.	TRBD2	TRBJ2-3	TGTGCCATCAGGACTAGCGACTCCACAGATACGCAGTATTTT	CAIRTSDSTDTQYF
TRBV18	.	.	TRBJ2-2	TGTGCCAGCTCAACGGGGCTGACGAACACCGGGGAGCTGTTTTTT	CASSTGLTNTGELFF
TRBV5-1	.	.	TRBJ2-2	TGCGCCAGCAGCCCAGGGGAAGTATCCGGGGAGCTGTTTTTT	CASSPGEVSGELFF
TRBV15	.	.	TRBJ1-5	TGTGCCACCAGCAGAGATCCCACAGGGTTTAGGCAGCCCCAGCATTTT	CATSRDPTGFRQPQHF
TRBV10-2	.	.	TRBJ1-1	TGCGCCAGCAGTGATTTGACACCGAACACTGAAGCTTTCTTT	CASSDLTPNTEAFF
TRBV7-8	few	TRBD1	TRBJ1-2	TGTGCCAGCAGCTTAGCGGGAGGAGGGGGCTACTATGGCTACACCTTC	CASSLAGGGGYYGYTF
TRBV10-3	few	.	TRBJ1-3	TGTGCCATCAGTGATCAAAGCGACACCATATATTTT	CAISDQSDTIYF
TRBV11-3	.	.	TRBJ1-5	TGTGCCAGCAGCTTGAATAGCAATCAGCCCCAGCATTTT	CASSLNSNQPQHF
TRBV12-5	.	.	TRBJ2-3	TGTGCTAGTGGTTTGGACAGGGGACTAAGAACAGATACGCAGTATTTT	CASGLDRGLRTDTQYF
TRBV6-1	few	.	TRBJ2-6	TGTGCCAGCACACAGGGTTCCGGGGCCAACGTCCTGACTTTC	CASTQGSGANVLTF
TRBV11-3	.	TRBD2	TRBJ2-5	TGTGCCAGCAGCTTGGCGGGAGTATTAGAGACCCAGTACTTC	CASSLAGVLETQYF
TRBV6-5	.	.	TRBJ1-5	TGTGCCAGCAGTACAGCAGGTCAGCCCCAGCATTTT	CASSTAGQPQHF
TRBV27	.	.	TRBJ1-4	TGTGCCAGCAGTTACCGACCTCGGGGGGTGGAAAAACTGTTTTTT	CASSYRPRGVEKLFF